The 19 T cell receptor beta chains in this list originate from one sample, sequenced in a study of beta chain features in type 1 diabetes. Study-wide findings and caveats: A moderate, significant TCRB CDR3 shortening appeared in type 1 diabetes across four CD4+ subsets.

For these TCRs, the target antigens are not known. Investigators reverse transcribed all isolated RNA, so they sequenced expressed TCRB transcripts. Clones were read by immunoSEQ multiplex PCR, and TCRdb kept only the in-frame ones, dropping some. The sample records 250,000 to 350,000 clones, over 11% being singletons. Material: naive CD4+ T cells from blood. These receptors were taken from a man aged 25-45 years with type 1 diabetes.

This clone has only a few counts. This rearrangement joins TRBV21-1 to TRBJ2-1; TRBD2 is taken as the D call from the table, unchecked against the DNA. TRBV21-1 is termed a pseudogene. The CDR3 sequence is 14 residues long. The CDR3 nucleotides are TGTGCCAGCAGCAAAGCCCGGACTAACAATGAGCAGTTCTTC. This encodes CASSKARTNNEQFF.

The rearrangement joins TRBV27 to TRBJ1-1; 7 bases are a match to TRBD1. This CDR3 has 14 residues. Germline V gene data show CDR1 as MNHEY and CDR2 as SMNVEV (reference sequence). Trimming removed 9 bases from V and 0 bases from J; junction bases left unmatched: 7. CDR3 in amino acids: CARNGQEMNTEAFF. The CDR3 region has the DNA TGTGCCAGAAATGGACAGGAAATGAACACTGAAGCTTTCTTT.

CDR3 loop: CASSQDRWLAGGRNEQFF. The CDR3 DNA follows: TGTGCCAGCAGCCAAGATAGGTGGCTAGCGGGAGGGCGGAATGAGCAGTTCTTC. The rearrangement links TRBV4-2 to TRBJ2-1, with 12 bases lining up with TRBD2. V was clipped by 0 bases and J by 7 bases; unmatched bases: 10. Per germline, CDR1 LGHNA and CDR2 YNFKEQ. This CDR3 comprises 18 residues.

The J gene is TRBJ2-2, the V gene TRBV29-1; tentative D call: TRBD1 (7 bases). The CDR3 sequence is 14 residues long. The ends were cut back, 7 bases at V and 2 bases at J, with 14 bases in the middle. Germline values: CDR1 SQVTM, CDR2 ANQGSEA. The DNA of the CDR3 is TGCAGCGCCCGGAGGGGGCAAAACACCGGGGAGCTGTTTTTT. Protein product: CSARRGQNTGELFF.

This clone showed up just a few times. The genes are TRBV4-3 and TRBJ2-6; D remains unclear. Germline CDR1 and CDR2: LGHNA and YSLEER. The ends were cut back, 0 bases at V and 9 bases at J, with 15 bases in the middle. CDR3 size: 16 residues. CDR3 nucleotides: TGCGCCAGCAGCCAAGAGGTGACAACTGATTTCAACGTCCTGACTTTC. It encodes CASSQEVTTDFNVLTF.

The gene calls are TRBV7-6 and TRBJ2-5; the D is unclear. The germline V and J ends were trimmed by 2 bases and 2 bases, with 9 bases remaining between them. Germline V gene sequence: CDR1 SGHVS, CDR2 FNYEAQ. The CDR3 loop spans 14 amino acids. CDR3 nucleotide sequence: TGTGCCAGCAGCTTATCGCCAGGTCAAGAGACCCAGTACTTC. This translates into CASSLSPGQETQYF.

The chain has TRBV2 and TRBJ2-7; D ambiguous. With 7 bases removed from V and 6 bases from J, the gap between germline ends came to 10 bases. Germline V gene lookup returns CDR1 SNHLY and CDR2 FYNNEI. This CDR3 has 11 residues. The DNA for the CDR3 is TGTGCCAGCACAGGTTTTGGCGAGCAGTACTTC. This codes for CASTGFGEQYF.

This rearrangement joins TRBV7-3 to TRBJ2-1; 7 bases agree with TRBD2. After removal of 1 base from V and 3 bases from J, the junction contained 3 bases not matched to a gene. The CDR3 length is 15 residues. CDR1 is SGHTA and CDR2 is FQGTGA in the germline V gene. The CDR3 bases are TGTGCCAGCAGCTTAATTCCTAGCGGCTACAATGAGCAGTTCTTC. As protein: CASSLIPSGYNEQFF.

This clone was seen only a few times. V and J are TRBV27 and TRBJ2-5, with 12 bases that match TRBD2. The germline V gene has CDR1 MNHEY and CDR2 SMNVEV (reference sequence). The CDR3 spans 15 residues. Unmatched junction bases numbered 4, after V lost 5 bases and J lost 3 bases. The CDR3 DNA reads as TGTGCCAGCAGTCCCCGACTAGCGGGAGAAGAGACCCAGTACTTC. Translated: CASSPRLAGEETQYF.

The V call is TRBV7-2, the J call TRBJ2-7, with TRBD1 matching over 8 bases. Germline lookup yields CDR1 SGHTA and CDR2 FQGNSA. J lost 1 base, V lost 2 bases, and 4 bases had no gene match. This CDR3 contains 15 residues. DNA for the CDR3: TGTGCCAGCAGCTTAATGGACAGGGCATCCTACGAGCAGTACTTC. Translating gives CASSLMDRASYEQYF.

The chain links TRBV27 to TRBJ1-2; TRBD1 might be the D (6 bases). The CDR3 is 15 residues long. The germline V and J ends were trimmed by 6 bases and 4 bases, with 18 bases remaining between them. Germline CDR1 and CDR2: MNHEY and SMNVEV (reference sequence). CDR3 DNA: TGTGCCAGCAGCCAGGCCCACAGGGATCCCTATGGCTACACCTTC. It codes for CASSQAHRDPYGYTF.

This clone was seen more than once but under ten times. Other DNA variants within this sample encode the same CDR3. The CDR3 DNA reads as TGTGCCAGCAGTTTGACAGGGTCTCCCTACGAGCAGTACTTC. Translated, it gives CASSLTGSPYEQYF. This rearrangement joins TRBV28 to TRBJ2-7, with 7 bases identical to TRBD1. The ends lost 3 bases at V and 2 bases at J; junction bases unmatched: 4. There are 14 residues in the CDR3. Germline CDR1 MDHEN, CDR2 SYDVKM. Full variable domain (missing parts from reference TRBV28 and TRBJ2-7): DVKVTQSSRYLVKRTGEKVFLECVQDMDHENMFWYRQDPGLGLRLIYFSYDVKMKEKGDIPEGYSVSREKKERFSLILESASTNQTSMYLCASSLTGSPYEQYFGPGTRLTVT.

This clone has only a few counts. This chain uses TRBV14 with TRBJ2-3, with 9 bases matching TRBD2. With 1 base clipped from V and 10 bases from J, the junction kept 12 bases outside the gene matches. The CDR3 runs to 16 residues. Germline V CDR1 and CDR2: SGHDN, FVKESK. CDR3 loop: CASSQGTGTSHRAQYF. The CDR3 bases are TGTGCCAGCAGCCAAGGTACCGGGACTAGCCACAGGGCGCAGTATTTT.

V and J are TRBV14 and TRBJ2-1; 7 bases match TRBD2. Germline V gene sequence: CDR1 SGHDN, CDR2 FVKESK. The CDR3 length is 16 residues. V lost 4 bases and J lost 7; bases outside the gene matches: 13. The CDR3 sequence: CASSPGRENFKNEQFF. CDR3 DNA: TGTGCCAGCAGCCCTGGGCGGGAGAATTTTAAGAATGAGCAGTTCTTC. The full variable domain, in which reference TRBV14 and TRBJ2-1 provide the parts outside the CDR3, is EAGVTQFPSHSVIEKGQTVTLRCDPISGHDNLYWYRRVMGKEIKFLLHFVKESKQDESGMPNNRFLAERTGGTYSTLKVQPAELEDSGVYFCASSPGRENFKNEQFFGPGTRLTVL.

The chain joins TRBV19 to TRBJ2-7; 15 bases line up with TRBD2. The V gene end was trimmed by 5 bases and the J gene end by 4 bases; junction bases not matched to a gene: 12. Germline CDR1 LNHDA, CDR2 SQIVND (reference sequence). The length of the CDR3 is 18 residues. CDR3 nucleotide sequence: TGTGCCAGTAGTGCCCCTGCCGGGACTAGCGGGAGGCTGTACGAGCAGTACTTC. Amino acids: CASSAPAGTSGRLYEQYF.

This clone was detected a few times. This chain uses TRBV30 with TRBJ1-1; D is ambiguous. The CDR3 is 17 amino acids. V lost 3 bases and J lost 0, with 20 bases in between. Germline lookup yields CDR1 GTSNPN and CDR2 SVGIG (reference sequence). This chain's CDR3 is CAWRTARMLAVNTEAFF. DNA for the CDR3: TGTGCCTGGAGGACCGCCCGCATGCTGGCGGTGAACACTGAAGCTTTCTTT.

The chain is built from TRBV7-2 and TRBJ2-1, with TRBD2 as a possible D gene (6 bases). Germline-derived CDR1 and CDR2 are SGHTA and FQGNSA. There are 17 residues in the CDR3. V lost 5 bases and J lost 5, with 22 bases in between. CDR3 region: CASSKRSAGTGNNEQFF. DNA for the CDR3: TGTGCCAGCAGCAAACGATCTGCGGGAACGGGCAACAATGAGCAGTTCTTC.

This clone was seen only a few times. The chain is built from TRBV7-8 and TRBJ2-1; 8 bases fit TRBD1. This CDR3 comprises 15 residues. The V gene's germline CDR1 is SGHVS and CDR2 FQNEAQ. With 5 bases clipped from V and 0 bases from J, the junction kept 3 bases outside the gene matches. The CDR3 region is CASSRDRSSYNEQFF. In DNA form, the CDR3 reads TGTGCCAGCAGCCGGGACAGGAGCTCCTACAATGAGCAGTTCTTC.

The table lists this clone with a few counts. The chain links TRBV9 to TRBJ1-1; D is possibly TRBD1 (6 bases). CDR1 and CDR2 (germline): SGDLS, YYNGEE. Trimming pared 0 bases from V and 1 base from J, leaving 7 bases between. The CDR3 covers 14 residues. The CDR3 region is CASSVGTENTEAFF. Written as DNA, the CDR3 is TGTGCCAGCAGCGTAGGGACAGAGAACACTGAAGCTTTCTTT.